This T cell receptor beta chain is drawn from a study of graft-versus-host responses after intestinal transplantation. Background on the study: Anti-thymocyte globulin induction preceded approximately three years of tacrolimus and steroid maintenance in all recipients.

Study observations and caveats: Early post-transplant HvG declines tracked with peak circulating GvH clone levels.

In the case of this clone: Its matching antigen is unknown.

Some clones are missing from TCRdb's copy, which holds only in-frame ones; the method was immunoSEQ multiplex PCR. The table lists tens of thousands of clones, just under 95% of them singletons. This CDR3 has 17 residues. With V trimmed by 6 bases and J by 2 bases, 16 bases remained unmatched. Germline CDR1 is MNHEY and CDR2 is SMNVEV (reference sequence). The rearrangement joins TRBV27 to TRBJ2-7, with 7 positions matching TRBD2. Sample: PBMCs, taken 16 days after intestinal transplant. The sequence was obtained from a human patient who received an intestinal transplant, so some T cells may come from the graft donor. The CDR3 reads CASRTETAGDTTYEQYF. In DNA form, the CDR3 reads TGTGCCAGCAGGACCGAGACGGCGGGGGATACCACCTACGAGCAGTACTTC.